The clone carrying this T cell receptor (beta chain) was counted between two and nine times. Treatment noted: randomized to nivolumab then ipilimumab (arm A) or the reverse (arm B). This sample is drawn from a study of sequential checkpoint blockade in melanoma. The protocol was immunoSEQ multiplex PCR, while the TCRdb copy is restricted to in-frame clones and leaves out a portion. The sample lists around 2,000 clones, about half occurring once. Sequencing was performed on CD8+ T cells sorted from blood (inferred from file names), taken from a patient given nivolumab and ipilimumab in sequence. The clonotype comes from a human patient with melanoma. Some clones in this sample may be carry-over from other donors' samples.

The CDR3 sequence: CASSLSGETYEQYF. The CDR3 DNA reads as TGTGCCAGCAGCCTCAGCGGGGAAACCTACGAGCAGTACTTC. The rearrangement links TRBV6-5 to TRBJ2-7, with 7 bases fitting TRBD2. Germline CDR1 and CDR2: MNHEY and SVGAGI. The CDR3 sequence is 14 residues long. Trimming at V came to 6 bases and at J to 2 bases, leaving 7 bases not matched to a gene.